The text below deals with one T cell receptor (beta chain). The target antigen is unknown. An expansion of CD8+CD57+ cells by flow cytometry had been shown in patients chosen for sequencing. Genomic DNA was employed as the template in profiling TCR beta VDJ and CDR3. Each CDR3 protein gets one entry after TCRdb re-called the reads with MiXCR. The repertoire holds more than 200,000 distinct CDR3 sequences, with roughly 53% as singletons. The sample comes from a study of CD8+CD57+ T cells in acquired aplastic anemia. General observations from the study: Patients and controls had in common around 29 CD8+ CDR3 sequences.

The length of the CDR3 is 13 residues. Germline V gene sequence: CDR1 SNHLY, CDR2 FYNNEI. The ends lost 7 bases at V and 5 bases at J; junction bases unmatched: 4. The source material was sorted CD4+, CD8+, or CD8+CD57+ T cells (not recorded which) from PBMCs. The sequence derives from a human donor with aplastic anemia. The chain joins TRBV2 to TRBJ2-5; 10 bases are a match to TRBD2. Written as DNA, the CDR3 is TGTGCCAGCAACCTGGGACTAGCGGAGACCCAGTACTTC. Protein: CASNLGLAETQYF.